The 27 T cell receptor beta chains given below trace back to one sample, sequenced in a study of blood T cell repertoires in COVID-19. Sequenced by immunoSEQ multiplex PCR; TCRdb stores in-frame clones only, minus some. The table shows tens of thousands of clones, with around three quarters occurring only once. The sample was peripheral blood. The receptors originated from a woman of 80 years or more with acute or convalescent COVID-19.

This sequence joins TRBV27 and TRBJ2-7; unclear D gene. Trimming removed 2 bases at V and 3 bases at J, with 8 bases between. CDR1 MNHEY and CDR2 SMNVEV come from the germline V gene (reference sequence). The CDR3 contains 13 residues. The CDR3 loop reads CASSLDFGYEQYF. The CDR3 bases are TGTGCCAGCAGTTTAGACTTTGGCTACGAGCAGTACTTC.

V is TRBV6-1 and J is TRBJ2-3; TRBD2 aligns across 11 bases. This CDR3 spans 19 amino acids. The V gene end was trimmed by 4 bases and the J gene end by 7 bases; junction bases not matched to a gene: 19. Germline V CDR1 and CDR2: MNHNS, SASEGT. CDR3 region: CASSATWASGGSNPNTQYF. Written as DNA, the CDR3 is TGTGCCAGCAGTGCAACGTGGGCTAGCGGGGGGTCGAACCCGAATACGCAGTATTTT.

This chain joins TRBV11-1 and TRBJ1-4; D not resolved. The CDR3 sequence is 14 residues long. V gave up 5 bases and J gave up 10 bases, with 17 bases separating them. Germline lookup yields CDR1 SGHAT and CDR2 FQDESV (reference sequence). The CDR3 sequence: CASSPRGPGGKLFF. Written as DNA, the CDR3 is TGTGCCAGCAGCCCCAGAGGGCCCGGCGGAAAACTGTTTTTT.

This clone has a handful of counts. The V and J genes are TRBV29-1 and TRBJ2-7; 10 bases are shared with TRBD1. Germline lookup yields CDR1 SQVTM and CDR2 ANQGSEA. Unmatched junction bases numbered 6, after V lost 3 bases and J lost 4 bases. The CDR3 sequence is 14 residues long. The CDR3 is CSVEFGTGAYEQYF. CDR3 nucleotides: TGCAGCGTTGAGTTTGGGACAGGGGCTTACGAGCAGTACTTC.

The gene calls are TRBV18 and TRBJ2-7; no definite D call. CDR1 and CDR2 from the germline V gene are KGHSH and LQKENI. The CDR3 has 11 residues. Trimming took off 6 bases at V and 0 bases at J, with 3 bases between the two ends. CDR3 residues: CASSSSYEQYF. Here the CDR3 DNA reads TGTGCCAGCTCCAGCTCCTACGAGCAGTACTTC.

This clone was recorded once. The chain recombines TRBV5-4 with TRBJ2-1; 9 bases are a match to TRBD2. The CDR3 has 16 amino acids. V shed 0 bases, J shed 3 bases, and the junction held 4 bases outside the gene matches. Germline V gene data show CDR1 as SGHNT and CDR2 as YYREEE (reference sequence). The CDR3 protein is CASSLESGRHYNEQFF. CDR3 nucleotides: TGTGCCAGCAGCTTGGAGAGCGGGAGGCACTACAATGAGCAGTTCTTC.

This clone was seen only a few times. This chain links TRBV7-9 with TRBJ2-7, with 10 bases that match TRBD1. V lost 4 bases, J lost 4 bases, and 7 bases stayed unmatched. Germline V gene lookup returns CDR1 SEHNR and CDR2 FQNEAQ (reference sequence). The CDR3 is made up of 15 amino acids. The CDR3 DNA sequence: TGTGCCAGCAGCTCGTACGGGACAGGGGTGTACGAGCAGTACTTC. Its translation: CASSSYGTGVYEQYF.

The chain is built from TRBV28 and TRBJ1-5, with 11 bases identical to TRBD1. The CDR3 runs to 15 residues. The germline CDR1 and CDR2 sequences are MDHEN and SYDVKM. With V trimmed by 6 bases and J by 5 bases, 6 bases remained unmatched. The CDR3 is CASSPGTGGYQPQHF. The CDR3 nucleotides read TGTGCCAGCAGCCCCGGGACAGGGGGGTATCAGCCCCAGCATTTT.

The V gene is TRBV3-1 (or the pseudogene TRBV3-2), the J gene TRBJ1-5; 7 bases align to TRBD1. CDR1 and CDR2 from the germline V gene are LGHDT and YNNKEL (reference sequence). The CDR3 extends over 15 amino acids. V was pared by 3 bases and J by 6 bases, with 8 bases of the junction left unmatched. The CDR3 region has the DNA TGTGCCAGCAGCCAGGGGCAAGGGACAGCTCAGCCCCAGCATTTT. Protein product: CASSQGQGTAQPQHF.

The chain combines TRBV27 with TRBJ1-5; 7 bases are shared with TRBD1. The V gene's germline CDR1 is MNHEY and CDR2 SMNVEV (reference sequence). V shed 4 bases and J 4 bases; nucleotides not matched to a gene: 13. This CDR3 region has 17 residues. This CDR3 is CASSSRGPDRLNQPQHF. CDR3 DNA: TGTGCCAGCAGTTCGAGAGGGCCGGACAGGCTTAATCAGCCCCAGCATTTT.

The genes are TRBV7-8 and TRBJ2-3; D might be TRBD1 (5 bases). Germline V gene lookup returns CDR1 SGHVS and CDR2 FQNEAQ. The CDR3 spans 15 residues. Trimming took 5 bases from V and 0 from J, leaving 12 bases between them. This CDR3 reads CASSPQGTSTDTQYF. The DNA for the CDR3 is TGTGCCAGCAGCCCCCAGGGAACTAGCACAGATACGCAGTATTTT.

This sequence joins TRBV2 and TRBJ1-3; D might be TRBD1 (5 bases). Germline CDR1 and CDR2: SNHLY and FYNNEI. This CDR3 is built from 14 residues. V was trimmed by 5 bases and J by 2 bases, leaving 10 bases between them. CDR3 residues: CASSQEGAGNTIYF. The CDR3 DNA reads TGTGCCAGCAGTCAAGAAGGGGCTGGAAACACCATATATTTT. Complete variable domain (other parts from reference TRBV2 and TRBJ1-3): EPEVTQTPSHQVTQMGQEVILRCVPISNHLYFYWYRQILGQKVEFLVSFYNNEISEKSEIFDDQFSVERPDGSNFTLKIRSTKLEDSAMYFCASSQEGAGNTIYFGEGSWLTVV.

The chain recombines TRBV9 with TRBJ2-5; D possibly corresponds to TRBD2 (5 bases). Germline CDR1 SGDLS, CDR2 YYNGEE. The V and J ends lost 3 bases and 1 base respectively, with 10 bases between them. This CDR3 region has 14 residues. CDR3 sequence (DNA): TGTGCCAGCAGCGCATCACTAGTCCAAGAGACCCAGTACTTC. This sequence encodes CASSASLVQETQYF.

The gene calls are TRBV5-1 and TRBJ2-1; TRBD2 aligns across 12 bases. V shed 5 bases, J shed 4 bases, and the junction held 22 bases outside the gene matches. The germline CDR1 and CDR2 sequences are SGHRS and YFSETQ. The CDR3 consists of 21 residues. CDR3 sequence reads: CASRLQGGKTSGSMGYNEQFF. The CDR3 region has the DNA TGCGCCAGCAGATTACAGGGGGGAAAGACTAGCGGGAGCATGGGGTACAATGAGCAGTTCTTC.

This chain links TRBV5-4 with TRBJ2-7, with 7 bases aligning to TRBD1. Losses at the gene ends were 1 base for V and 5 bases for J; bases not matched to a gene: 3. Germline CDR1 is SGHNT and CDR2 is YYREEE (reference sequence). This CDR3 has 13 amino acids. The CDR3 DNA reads TGTGCCAGCAGCTTGAAGGGGGCTAACGAGCAGTACTTC. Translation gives CASSLKGANEQYF.

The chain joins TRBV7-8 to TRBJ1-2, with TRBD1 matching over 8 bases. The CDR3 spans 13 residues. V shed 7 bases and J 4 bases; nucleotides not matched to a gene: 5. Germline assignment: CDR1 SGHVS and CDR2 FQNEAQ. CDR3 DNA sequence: TGTGCCAGCACCACCGGACAGGGCTATGGCTACACCTTC. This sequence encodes CASTTGQGYGYTF.

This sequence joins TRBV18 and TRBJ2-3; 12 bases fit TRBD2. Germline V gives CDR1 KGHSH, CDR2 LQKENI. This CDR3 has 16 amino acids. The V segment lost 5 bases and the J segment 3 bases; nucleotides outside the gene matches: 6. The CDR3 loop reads CASSLLAGGETDTQYF. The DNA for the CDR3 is TGTGCCAGCTCATTACTAGCGGGAGGAGAGACAGATACGCAGTATTTT.

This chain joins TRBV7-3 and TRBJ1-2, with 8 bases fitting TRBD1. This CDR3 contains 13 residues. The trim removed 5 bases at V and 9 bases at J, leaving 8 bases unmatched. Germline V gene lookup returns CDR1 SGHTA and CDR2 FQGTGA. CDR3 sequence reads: CASSTRQGSSYTF. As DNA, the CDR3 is TGTGCCAGCAGCACCCGACAGGGGTCGAGCTACACCTTC. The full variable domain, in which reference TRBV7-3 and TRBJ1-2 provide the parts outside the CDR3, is GAGVSQTPSNKVTEKGKYVELRCDPISGHTALYWYRQSLGQGPEFLIYFQGTGAADDSGLPNDRFFAVRPEGSVSTLKIQRTERGDSAVYLCASSTRQGSSYTFGSGTRLTVV.

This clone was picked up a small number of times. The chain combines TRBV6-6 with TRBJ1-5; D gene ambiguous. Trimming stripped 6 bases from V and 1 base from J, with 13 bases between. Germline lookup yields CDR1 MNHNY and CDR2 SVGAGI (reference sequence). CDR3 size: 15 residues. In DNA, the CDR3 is TGTGCCAGCAGAATCAAGACGGAGAGCAATCAGCCCCAGCATTTT. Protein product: CASRIKTESNQPQHF.

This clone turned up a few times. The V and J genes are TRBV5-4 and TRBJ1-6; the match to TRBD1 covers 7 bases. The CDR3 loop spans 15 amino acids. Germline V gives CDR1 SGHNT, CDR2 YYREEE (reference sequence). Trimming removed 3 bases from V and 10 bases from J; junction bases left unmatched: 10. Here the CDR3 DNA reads TGTGCCAGCAGCTCCCGACAGGGTATGAGCTCACCCCTCCACTTT. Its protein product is CASSSRQGMSSPLHF. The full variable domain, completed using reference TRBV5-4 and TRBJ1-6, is ETGVTQSPTHLIKTRGQQVTLRCSSQSGHNTVSWYQQALGQGPQFIFQYYREEENGRGNFPPRFSGLQFPNYSSELNVNALELDDSALYLCASSSRQGMSSPLHFGNGTRLTVT.

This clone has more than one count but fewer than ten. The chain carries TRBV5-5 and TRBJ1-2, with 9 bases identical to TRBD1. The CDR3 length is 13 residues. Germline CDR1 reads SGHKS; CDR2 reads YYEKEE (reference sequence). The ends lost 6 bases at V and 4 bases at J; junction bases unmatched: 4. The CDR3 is CASNPTGGYGYTF. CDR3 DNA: TGTGCCAGCAATCCGACAGGGGGCTATGGCTACACCTTC.

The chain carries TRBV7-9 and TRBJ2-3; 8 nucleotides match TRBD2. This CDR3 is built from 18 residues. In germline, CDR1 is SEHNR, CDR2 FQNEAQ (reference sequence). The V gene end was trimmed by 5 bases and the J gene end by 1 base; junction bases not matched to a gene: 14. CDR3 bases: TGTGCCAGCAGCCGAGGCGGGGGAGCGGGAGTCGGCACAGATACGCAGTATTTT. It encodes CASSRGGGAGVGTDTQYF.

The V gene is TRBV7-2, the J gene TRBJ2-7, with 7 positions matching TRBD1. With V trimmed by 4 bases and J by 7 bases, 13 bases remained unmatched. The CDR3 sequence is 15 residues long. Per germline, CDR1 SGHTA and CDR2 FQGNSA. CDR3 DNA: TGTGCCAGCAGCTCCGGACAGGCCCCTTTTCAAGAGCAGTACTTC. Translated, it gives CASSSGQAPFQEQYF.

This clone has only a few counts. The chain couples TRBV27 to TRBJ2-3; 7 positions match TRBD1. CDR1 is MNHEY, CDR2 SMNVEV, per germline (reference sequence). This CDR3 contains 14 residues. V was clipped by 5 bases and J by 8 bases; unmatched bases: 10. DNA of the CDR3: TGTGCCAGCAGTCCCGACAGGGTGTCAGCTACGCAGTATTTT. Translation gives CASSPDRVSATQYF.

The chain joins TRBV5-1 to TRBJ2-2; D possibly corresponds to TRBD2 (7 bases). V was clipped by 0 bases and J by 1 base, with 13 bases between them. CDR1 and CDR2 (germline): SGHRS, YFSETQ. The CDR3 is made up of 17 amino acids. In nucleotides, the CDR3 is TGCGCCAGCAGCTTGGAGGGGGGGACCCTGAACACCGGGGAGCTGTTTTTT. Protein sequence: CASSLEGGTLNTGELFF.

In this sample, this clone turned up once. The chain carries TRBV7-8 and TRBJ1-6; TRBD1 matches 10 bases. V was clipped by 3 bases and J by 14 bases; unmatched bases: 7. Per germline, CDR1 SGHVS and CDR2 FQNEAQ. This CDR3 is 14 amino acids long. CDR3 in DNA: TGTGCCAGCAGCTTCCGACAGGGGGCGACCACCCTCCACTTT. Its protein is CASSFRQGATTLHF.

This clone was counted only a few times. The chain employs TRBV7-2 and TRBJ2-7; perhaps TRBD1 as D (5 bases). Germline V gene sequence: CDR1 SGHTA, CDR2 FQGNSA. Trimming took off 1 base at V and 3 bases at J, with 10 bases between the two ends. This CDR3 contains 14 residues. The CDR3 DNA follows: TGTGCCAGCAGCTTAGGGGGCCTATACTACGAGCAGTACTTC. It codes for CASSLGGLYYEQYF.